This entry lists 14 T cell receptor beta chains sequenced from one sample in a study of blood T cell repertoires in COVID-19. Measured with immunoSEQ multiplex PCR; TCRdb has only the in-frame clones, and not every one. This table has roughly 250,000 clones, under 90% appearing once. The sequenced sample consisted of peripheral blood. These receptors were taken from a human donor in a cohort sampled during active COVID-19.

In DNA, the CDR3 is TGTGCCAGCAGCTTGGAAGTTGCCCAGCGGGGGGGCCGGGATACGCAGTATTTT. Its translation is CASSLEVAQRGGRDTQYF. The chain is built from TRBV5-6 and TRBJ2-3, with TRBD2 identical over 10 bases. The germline CDR1 and CDR2 sequences are SGHDT and YYEEEE. This CDR3 is built from 18 residues. J was trimmed by 6 bases and V by 0 bases; bases with no gene match: 13.

V and J are TRBV5-4 and TRBJ1-2, with D possibly being TRBD1 (5 bases). V was shortened by 1 base and J by 9 bases, with 13 bases between the two germline ends. Germline V gene data show CDR1 as SGHNT and CDR2 as YYREEE (reference sequence). The CDR3 is 13 amino acids. As DNA, the CDR3 is TGTGCCAGCAGCTTGATAGGGGAGGTACGCTACACCTTC. It yields the protein CASSLIGEVRYTF.

This clone has a count of ten or more. The chain uses TRBV28 and TRBJ1-4, with D perhaps TRBD1 (5 bases). The CDR3 is 14 residues long. V was clipped by 4 bases and J by 2 bases, with 8 bases between them. Germline lookup yields CDR1 MDHEN and CDR2 SYDVKM. In DNA form, the CDR3 reads TGTGCCAGCAGTTCAGGGCTCACTAATGAAAAACTGTTTTTT. Encoded protein: CASSSGLTNEKLFF.

The chain links TRBV23-1 to TRBJ1-2; D is undetermined. TRBV23-1 is flagged as an ORF with uncertain function. The V end lost 8 bases, the J end lost 0 bases, and 16 bases lay between the germline ends. The CDR3 is 15 residues long. The CDR3, as DNA: TGCGCCAGCTCAATCGGGAAACACCCTAACTATGGCTACACCTTC. It yields the protein CASSIGKHPNYGYTF.

The V call is TRBV6-2 or TRBV6-3, the J call TRBJ1-1, with D possibly TRBD1 on 6 matching bases. The length of the CDR3 is 14 residues. Germline V gives CDR1 MNHEY, CDR2 SVGEGT. V was trimmed by 2 bases and J by 2 bases, leaving 9 bases between them. CDR3 sequence: CASSYGQFNTEAFF. The CDR3 DNA reads as TGTGCCAGCAGTTACGGACAGTTCAACACTGAAGCTTTCTTT.

This clone has only a few counts. The genes are TRBV18 and TRBJ1-5; a possible D gene is TRBD1 (6 bases). This CDR3 region has 15 residues. V was trimmed by 9 bases and J by 5 bases, leaving 20 bases between them. Germline CDR1 reads KGHSH; CDR2 reads LQKENI. CDR3 protein: CASSKKAGADQPQHF. Here the CDR3 DNA reads TGTGCCAGTAGTAAAAAAGCAGGGGCTGATCAGCCCCAGCATTTT.

The chain couples TRBV4-1 to TRBJ1-4, with 7 bases identical to TRBD1. The CDR3 is 14 amino acids. Germline V CDR1 and CDR2: MGHRA, YSYEKL. The V and J ends lost 4 bases and 11 bases, in that order; junction bases with no gene match: 10. In DNA form, the CDR3 reads TGCGCCAGCAGCCTGCTACCGGGACAGTGGAAACTGTTTTTT. Protein: CASSLLPGQWKLFF.

This chain links TRBV6-5 with TRBJ2-3; 10 bases agree with TRBD2. Germline loops: CDR1 MNHEY, CDR2 SVGAGI. The CDR3 extends over 16 amino acids. J gave up 3 bases and V 1 base, and 4 bases lay outside the gene matches. The CDR3 reads CASSYFASGSTDTQYF. CDR3 nucleotides: TGTGCCAGCAGTTACTTCGCTAGCGGGAGTACAGATACGCAGTATTTT.

This chain uses TRBV15 with TRBJ1-1; D call uncertain. V was shortened by 0 bases and J by 4 bases, with 12 bases between the two germline ends. CDR3 size: 15 residues. From germline, CDR1 is LNHNV and CDR2 YYDKDF (reference sequence). CDR3 sequence reads: CATSRDPGMGTEAFF. CDR3 coding DNA: TGTGCCACCAGCAGAGATCCGGGAATGGGCACTGAAGCTTTCTTT.

V is TRBV18 and J is TRBJ2-5; D is possibly TRBD2 (7 bases). CDR3 size: 16 residues. The germline CDR1 and CDR2 sequences are KGHSH and LQKENI. Trimming pared 4 bases from V and 6 bases from J, leaving 21 bases between. The CDR3 DNA is TGTGCCAGCTCACATACGGGGGGCTTCTTTCCCAAGACCCAGTACTTC. Translating gives CASSHTGGFFPKTQYF.

V gene TRBV19 combines with J gene TRBJ1-2; TRBD1 matches at 8 bases. V was pared by 2 bases and J by 1 base, with 9 bases of the junction left unmatched. CDR1 is LNHDA and CDR2 is SQIVND in the germline V gene (reference sequence). CDR3 length: 17 amino acids. The CDR3 region has the DNA TGTGCCAGTAGTATACGAGGACAGGGTTTATTTAACTATGGCTACACCTTC. Its protein product is CASSIRGQGLFNYGYTF.

As DNA, the CDR3 is TGTGCCAGCAGCTTGATGGCGGGAGGGACCGGGGAGCTGTTTTTT. This translates into CASSLMAGGTGELFF. V and J are TRBV5-4 and TRBJ2-2; TRBD2 agrees at 9 bases. After removal of 1 base from V and 5 bases from J, the junction contained 3 bases not matched to a gene. The germline gives CDR1 SGHNT, CDR2 YYREEE (reference sequence). The CDR3 is made up of 15 amino acids.

This clone was seen a handful of times. The CDR3 nucleotides are TGCGCCAGCAGCTTGTTCTCGCAGCGGCACTCCTACGAGCAGTACTTC. Translated: CASSLFSQRHSYEQYF. The chain is built from TRBV5-1 and TRBJ2-7, with D perhaps TRBD2 (5 bases). This CDR3 has 16 residues. CDR1 is SGHRS, CDR2 YFSETQ, per germline. Trimming pared 1 base from V and 0 bases from J, leaving 14 bases between.

V usage is TRBV18 and J usage is TRBJ2-2; 8 bases align to TRBD1. The CDR3 extends over 17 amino acids. V shed 6 bases and J 5 bases; nucleotides not matched to a gene: 14. CDR1 KGHSH and CDR2 LQKENI come from the germline V gene. CDR3 amino acids: CASSPAPGGGKTGELFF. CDR3 DNA sequence: TGTGCCAGCTCCCCTGCTCCAGGGGGCGGTAAGACCGGGGAGCTGTTTTTT.